A selection of T cell receptor beta chains follows, all from one sample in a study of blood T cells in healthy people across ages. TCRdb reprocessed the 5' RACE reads via MiXCR and lists one record per CDR3 protein. Of 800,000 to 950,000 distinct CDR3 sequences in the sample, about 37% were seen once. The sample consisted of blood. These receptors came from a young man in good health. CDR3s include the opening cysteine and the closing phenylalanine or tryptophan. A D gene is named only where the DNA matches it firmly. Clone size appears in some rows only: once, few, many, or a class for an expanded clone.

TRBV4-3	.	TRBJ1-1	.	CASSQHRTGGGTEAFF	TGCGCCAGCAGCCAGCACCGGACGGGCGGCGGCACTGAAGCTTTCTTT
TRBV14	few	TRBJ1-4	.	CASSPDSHREKLFF	TGTGCCAGCAGCCCGGACTCGCATCGGGAAAAACTGTTTTTT
TRBV19	.	TRBJ1-1	TRBD1	CASQGRGSWDTEAFF	TGTGCCAGCCAGGGCAGGGGGTCGTGGGACACTGAAGCTTTCTTT
TRBV7-9	many	TRBJ2-5	.	CASSLVRQETQYF	TGTGCCAGCAGCCTAGTAAGGCAAGAGACCCAGTACTTC
TRBV20-1	few	TRBJ2-3	.	CSASKRGTDTQYF	TGCAGTGCTAGTAAAAGGGGCACAGATACGCAGTATTTT
TRBV2	few	TRBJ2-1	.	CASGTGVNSYNEQFF	TGTGCCAGCGGAACGGGGGTTAACTCCTACAATGAGCAGTTCTTC
TRBV4-2	.	TRBJ2-1	.	CASSLGRAEADEQFF	TGTGCCAGCAGCCTAGGACGAGCGGAGGCAGATGAGCAGTTCTTC
TRBV29-1	once	TRBJ2-4	.	CSVVVANIQYF	TGCAGCGTTGTTGTGGCCAACATTCAGTACTTC
TRBV7-2	few	TRBJ2-3	.	CASSLPLLVRDTQYF	TGTGCCAGCAGCTTGCCCCTTTTGGTTAGGGATACGCAGTATTTT
TRBV7-2	.	TRBJ2-1	.	CASSSRGGLNYNEQFF	TGTGCCAGCAGCTCAAGGGGCGGCCTAAACTACAATGAGCAGTTCTTC
TRBV15	many	TRBJ1-5	.	CATSRDTGRQPQHF	TGTGCCACCAGCAGAGATACTGGACGACAGCCCCAGCATTTT
TRBV19	few	TRBJ2-2	TRBD1	CASSYRGNTGELFF	TGTGCCAGTAGTTACAGGGGCAACACCGGGGAGCTGTTTTTT
TRBV7-2	many	TRBJ2-1	TRBD2	CASSLTGRDNEQFF	TGTGCCAGCAGCTTAACGGGGAGGGACAATGAGCAGTTCTTC
TRBV6-2/TRBV6-3	many	TRBJ2-3	.	CASFLLRAVTPDTQYF	TGTGCCAGCTTCCTCCTCCGGGCAGTTACCCCAGATACGCAGTATTTT
TRBV7-2	.	TRBJ2-7	.	CASSLGTSVYPYEQYF	TGTGCCAGCAGCTTAGGGACTTCCGTTTACCCCTACGAGCAGTACTTC
TRBV29-1	.	TRBJ2-1	.	CSAEGGQEYNEQFF	TGCAGCGCGGAGGGCGGACAGGAGTACAATGAGCAGTTCTTC
TRBV28	.	TRBJ1-5	.	CASSLVTGRRPQHF	TGTGCCAGCAGTCTTGTCACAGGGAGGCGGCCCCAGCATTTT
TRBV10-3	many	TRBJ2-7	.	CAISDPTNPTEQYF	TGTGCCATCAGTGACCCAACTAATCCGACCGAGCAGTACTTC
TRBV9	.	TRBJ2-3	.	CASGVAPRGDTDTQYF	TGTGCCAGCGGCGTAGCCCCTCGCGGGGACACAGATACGCAGTATTTT